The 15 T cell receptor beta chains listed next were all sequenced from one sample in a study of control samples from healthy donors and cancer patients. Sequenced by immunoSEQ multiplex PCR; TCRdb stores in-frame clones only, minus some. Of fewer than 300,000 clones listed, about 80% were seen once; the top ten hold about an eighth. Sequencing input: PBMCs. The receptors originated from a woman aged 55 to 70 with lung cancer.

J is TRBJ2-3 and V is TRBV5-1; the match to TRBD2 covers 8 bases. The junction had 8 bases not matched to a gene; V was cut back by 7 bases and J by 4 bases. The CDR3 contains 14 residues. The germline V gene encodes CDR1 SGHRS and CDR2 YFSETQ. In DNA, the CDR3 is TGCGCCAGCGTTAGCGGGGTGGTCGCAGATACGCAGTATTTT. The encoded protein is CASVSGVVADTQYF.

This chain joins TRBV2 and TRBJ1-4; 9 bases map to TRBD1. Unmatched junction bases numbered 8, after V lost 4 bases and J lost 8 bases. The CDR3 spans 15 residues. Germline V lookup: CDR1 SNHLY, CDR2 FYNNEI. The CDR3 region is CASSGAQGAKEKLFF. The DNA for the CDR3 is TGTGCCAGCAGTGGGGCACAGGGGGCGAAGGAAAAACTGTTTTTT.

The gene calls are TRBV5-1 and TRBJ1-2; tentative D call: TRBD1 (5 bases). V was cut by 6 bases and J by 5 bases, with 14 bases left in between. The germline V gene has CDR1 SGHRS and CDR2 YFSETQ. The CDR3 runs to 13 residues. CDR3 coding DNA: TGCGCCAGCAAGAAGGCGGGGGTATATGGCTACACCTTC. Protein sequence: CASKKAGVYGYTF.

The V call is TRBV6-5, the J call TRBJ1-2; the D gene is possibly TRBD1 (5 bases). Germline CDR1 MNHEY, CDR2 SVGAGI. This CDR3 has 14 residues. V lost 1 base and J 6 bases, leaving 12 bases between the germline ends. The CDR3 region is CASSYLGRVDGYTF. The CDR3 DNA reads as TGTGCCAGCAGTTACTTAGGCAGGGTGGATGGCTACACCTTC.

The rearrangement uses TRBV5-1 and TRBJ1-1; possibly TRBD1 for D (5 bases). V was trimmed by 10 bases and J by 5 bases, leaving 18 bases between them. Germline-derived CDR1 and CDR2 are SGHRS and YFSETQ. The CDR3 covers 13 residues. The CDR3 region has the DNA TGCGCCTCCCGTCCTGGGGCTGGAACTGAAGCTTTCTTT. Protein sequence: CASRPGAGTEAFF.

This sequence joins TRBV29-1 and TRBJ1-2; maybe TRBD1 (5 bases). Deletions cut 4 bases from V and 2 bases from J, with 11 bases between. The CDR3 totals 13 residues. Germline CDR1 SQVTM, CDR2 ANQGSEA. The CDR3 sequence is CSVGGRQNYGYTF. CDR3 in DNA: TGCAGCGTTGGGGGACGGCAGAACTATGGCTACACCTTC.

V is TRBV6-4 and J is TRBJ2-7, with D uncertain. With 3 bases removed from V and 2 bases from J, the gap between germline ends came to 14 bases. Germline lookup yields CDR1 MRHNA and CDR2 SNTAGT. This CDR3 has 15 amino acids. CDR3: CASSEFAAPAYEQYF. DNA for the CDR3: TGTGCCAGCAGTGAGTTCGCGGCACCAGCCTACGAGCAGTACTTC.

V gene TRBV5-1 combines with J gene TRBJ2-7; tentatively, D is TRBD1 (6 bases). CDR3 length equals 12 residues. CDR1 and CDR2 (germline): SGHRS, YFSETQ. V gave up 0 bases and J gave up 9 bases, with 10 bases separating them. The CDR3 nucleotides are TGCGCCAGCAGCTTGGAGGACAGTGGGCAGTACTTC. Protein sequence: CASSLEDSGQYF.

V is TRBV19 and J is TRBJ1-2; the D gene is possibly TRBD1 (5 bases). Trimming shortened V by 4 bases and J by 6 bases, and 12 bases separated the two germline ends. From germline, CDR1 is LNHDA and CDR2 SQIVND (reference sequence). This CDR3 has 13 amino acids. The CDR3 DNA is TGTGCCAGTAGTAAGACCGACAGAAATGGCTACACCTTC. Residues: CASSKTDRNGYTF.

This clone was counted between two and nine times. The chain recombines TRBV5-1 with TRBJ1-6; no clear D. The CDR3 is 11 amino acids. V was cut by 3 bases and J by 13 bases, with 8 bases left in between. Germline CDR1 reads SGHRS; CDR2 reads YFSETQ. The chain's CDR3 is CASSWDGPLHF. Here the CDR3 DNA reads TGCGCCAGCAGCTGGGATGGGCCCCTCCACTTT.

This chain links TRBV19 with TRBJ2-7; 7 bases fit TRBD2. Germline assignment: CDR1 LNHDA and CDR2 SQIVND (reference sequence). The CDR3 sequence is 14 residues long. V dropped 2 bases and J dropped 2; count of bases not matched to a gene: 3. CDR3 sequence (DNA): TGTGCCAGTAGTATATTAGCGGGTACCTACGAGCAGTACTTC. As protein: CASSILAGTYEQYF.

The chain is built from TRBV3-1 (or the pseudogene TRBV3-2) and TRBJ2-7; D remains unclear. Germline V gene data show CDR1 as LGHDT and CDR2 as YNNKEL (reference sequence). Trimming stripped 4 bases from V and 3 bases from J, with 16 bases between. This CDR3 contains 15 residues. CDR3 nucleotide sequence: TGTGCCAGCAGCCCCGCGGCTCCCCCCGGCTACGAGCAGTACTTC. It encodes CASSPAAPPGYEQYF.

CDR3 nucleotide sequence: TGTGCCAGCAGTAAGCGGGGGACCTCCTACGAGCAGTACTTC. Its translation is CASSKRGTSYEQYF. This rearrangement joins TRBV6-5 to TRBJ2-7, with 8 bases identical to TRBD2. V was pared by 5 bases and J by 0 bases, with 3 bases of the junction left unmatched. The CDR3 sequence is 14 residues long. Germline V CDR1 and CDR2: MNHEY, SVGAGI.

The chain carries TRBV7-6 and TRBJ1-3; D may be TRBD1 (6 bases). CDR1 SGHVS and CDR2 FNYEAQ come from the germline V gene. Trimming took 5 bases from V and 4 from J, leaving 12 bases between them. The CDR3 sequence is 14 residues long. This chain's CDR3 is CASSAQGLGNTIYF. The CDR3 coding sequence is TGTGCCAGCAGCGCGCAGGGGTTGGGAAACACCATATATTTT.

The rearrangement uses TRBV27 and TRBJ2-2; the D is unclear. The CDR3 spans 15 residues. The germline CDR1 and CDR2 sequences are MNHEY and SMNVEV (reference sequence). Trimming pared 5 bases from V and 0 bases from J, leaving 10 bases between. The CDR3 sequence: CASSGYNSNTGELFF. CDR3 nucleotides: TGTGCCAGCAGTGGTTACAACTCGAACACCGGGGAGCTGTTTTTT.